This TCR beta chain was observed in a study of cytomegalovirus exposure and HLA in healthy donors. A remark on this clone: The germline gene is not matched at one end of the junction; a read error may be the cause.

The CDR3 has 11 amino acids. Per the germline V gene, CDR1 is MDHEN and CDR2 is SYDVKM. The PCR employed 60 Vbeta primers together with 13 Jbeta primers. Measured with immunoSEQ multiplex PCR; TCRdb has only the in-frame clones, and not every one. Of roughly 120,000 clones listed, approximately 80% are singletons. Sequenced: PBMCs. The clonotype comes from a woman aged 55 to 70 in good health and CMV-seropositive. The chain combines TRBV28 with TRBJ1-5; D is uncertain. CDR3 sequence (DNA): TGTGCCAGCAGTTCCCCGACTGAACGTGCTTTT. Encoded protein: CASSSPTERAF.